Sequencing of this T cell receptor (beta chain) was carried out in a study of cytomegalovirus exposure and HLA in healthy donors. Study-level results: Fewer N-insertions than the roughly 670-donor mean were reportedly shown by an Asian-associated ancestry cluster in a later analysis.

Comments on this clone: Antigen: not known.

13 Jbeta primers and 60 Vbeta primers were used for the PCR. Profiling relied on immunoSEQ multiplex PCR, and the TCRdb table lists in-frame clones only, not all of them. This listing includes 85,000 or so clones. Germline CDR1 reads SGHRS; CDR2 reads YFSETQ. With 1 base clipped from V and 14 bases from J, the junction kept 7 bases outside the gene matches. The CDR3 has 14 amino acids. V and J are TRBV5-1 and TRBJ1-6; TRBD1 agrees at 9 bases. The clonotype comes from a woman in her twenties or thirties in good health and CMV-seronegative. Material for sequencing was PBMCs. The CDR3 nucleotides are TGCGCCAGCAGCTTGCCCGGGACAGGGTCCACCCTCCACTTT. The encoded protein is CASSLPGTGSTLHF.